The 8 T cell receptor beta chains presented below share a single source sample, sequenced in a study of T-cell memory formation after mild COVID-19. Using its own MiXCR run on the 5' RACE reads, TCRdb lists one record per CDR3 protein. Of 100,000 to 150,000 distinct CDR3 sequences detected, about 18% appear once; the ten largest clones hold approximately 5.5%. The sequenced sample was PBMCs or a T cell subset sorted from them (not recorded which). All receptors derive from a man aged 18 to 30 who had mild COVID-19 (a few samples of this study predate the infection). Cell type and time point are not known.

This clonotype has only a few counts. V gene TRBV4-1 combines with J gene TRBJ2-7; D is perhaps TRBD2 (7 bases). Germline loops: CDR1 MGHRA, CDR2 YSYEKL. V lost 2 bases and J 5 bases, leaving 13 bases between the germline ends. There are 14 residues in the CDR3. CDR3 protein: CASSQYTGGNEQYF. The DNA of the CDR3 is TGCGCCAGCAGCCAATATACGGGGGGCAACGAGCAGTACTTC.

The chain recombines TRBV4-3 with TRBJ2-2; D unresolved. Looked up from germline, CDR1 is LGHNA and CDR2 is YSLEER. CDR3 size: 16 residues. The germline V and J ends were trimmed by 0 bases and 1 base, with 9 bases remaining between them. The CDR3 is CASSQDLLQNTGELFF. The DNA for the CDR3 is TGCGCCAGCAGCCAAGATCTGTTACAGAACACCGGGGAGCTGTTTTTT.

This clonotype was counted between two and nine times. The chain links TRBV5-1 to TRBJ2-2, with unresolved D. Germline assignment: CDR1 SGHRS and CDR2 YFSETQ. Trimming shortened V by 7 bases and J by 1 base, and 11 bases separated the two germline ends. This CDR3 is built from 14 residues. In DNA form, the CDR3 reads TGCGCCAGCCAATTTGACGTGAACACCGGGGAGCTGTTTTTT. Its protein product is CASQFDVNTGELFF.

The sample holds a few counts of this clonotype. The genes are TRBV3-1 and TRBJ2-3; a possible D gene is TRBD1 (6 bases). Germline V gene lookup returns CDR1 LGHDT and CDR2 YNNKEL (reference sequence). Trimming took off 0 bases at V and 10 bases at J, with 11 bases between the two ends. This CDR3 has 13 amino acids. CDR3 residues: CASSQDRAGAQYF. The CDR3 nucleotides are TGTGCCAGCAGCCAAGATAGGGCAGGGGCGCAGTATTTT.

This sequence joins TRBV6-2 or TRBV6-3 and TRBJ1-5; 11 bases map to TRBD1. The CDR3 has 16 residues. Trimming took 5 bases from V and 5 from J; bases not matched to a gene: 8. Germline CDR1 and CDR2: MNHEY and SVGEGT. Here the CDR3 DNA reads TGTGCCAGCAGTCTCCTCCGGGACAGGGGGGATCAGCCCCAGCATTTT. Translating it yields CASSLLRDRGDQPQHF.

This clonotype was counted ten times or more. The chain is built from TRBV7-2 and TRBJ2-1; perhaps D is TRBD1 or TRBD2 (5 bases each). In germline, CDR1 is SGHTA, CDR2 FQGNSA. V was trimmed by 4 bases and J by 2 bases, leaving 18 bases between them. The CDR3 has 17 residues. CDR3 sequence reads: CASSSLGVGVAYNEQFF. The CDR3 DNA is TGTGCCAGCAGCTCCCTGGGGGTCGGGGTAGCCTACAATGAGCAGTTCTTC.

The J gene is TRBJ2-5, the V gene TRBV6-2 or TRBV6-3, with D perhaps matching TRBD2 (5 bases). V was cut by 6 bases and J by 8 bases, with 16 bases left in between. The CDR3 has 13 residues. The germline CDR1 and CDR2 sequences are MNHEY and SVGEGT. The CDR3 here is CASSPQIGVTQYF. In DNA form, the CDR3 reads TGTGCCAGCAGCCCCCAGATCGGGGTAACCCAGTACTTC.

The rearrangement links TRBV5-1 to TRBJ2-1; 9 bases line up with TRBD1. The germline V gene encodes CDR1 SGHRS and CDR2 YFSETQ. V was clipped by 3 bases and J by 4 bases; unmatched bases: 5. This CDR3 is 15 amino acids long. CDR3 protein: CASSSTGGEYNEQFF. DNA of the CDR3: TGCGCCAGCAGCTCGACAGGGGGGGAATACAATGAGCAGTTCTTC. Using reference TRBV5-1 and TRBJ2-1 for the parts outside the CDR3, the full variable domain is KAGVTQTPRYLIKTRGQQVTLSCSPISGHRSVSWYQQTPGQGLQFLFEYFSETQRNKGNFPGRFSGRQFSNSRSEMNVSTLELGDSALYLCASSSTGGEYNEQFFGPGTRLTVL.